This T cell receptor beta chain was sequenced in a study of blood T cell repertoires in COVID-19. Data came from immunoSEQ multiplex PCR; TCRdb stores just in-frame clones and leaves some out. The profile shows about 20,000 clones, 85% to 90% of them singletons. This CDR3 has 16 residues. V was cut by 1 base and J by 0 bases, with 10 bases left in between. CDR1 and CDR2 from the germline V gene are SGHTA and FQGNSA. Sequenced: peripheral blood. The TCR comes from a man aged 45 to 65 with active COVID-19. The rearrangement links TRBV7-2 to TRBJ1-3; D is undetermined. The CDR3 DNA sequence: TGTGCCAGCAGCTTAGTCCAGGCTCTCTCTGGAAACACCATATATTTT. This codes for CASSLVQALSGNTIYF.